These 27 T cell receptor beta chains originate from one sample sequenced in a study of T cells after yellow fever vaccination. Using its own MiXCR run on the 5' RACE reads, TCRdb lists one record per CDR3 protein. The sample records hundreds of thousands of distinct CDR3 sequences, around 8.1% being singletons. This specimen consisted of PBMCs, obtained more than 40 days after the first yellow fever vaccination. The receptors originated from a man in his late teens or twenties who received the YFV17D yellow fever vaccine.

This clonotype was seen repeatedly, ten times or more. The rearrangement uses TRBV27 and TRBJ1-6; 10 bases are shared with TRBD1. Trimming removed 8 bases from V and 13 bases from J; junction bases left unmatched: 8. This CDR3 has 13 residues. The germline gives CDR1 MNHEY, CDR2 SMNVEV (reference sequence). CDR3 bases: TGTGCCAGCCGGACAGGGGGATACTCCCCCCTCCACTTT. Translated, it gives CASRTGGYSPLHF.

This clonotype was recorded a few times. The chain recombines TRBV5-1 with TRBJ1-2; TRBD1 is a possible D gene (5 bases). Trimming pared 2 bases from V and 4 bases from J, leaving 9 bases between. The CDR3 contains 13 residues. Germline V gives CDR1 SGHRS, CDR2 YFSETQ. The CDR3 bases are TGCGCCAGCAGCTTAGGGGATGTCTATGGCTACACCTTC. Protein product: CASSLGDVYGYTF.

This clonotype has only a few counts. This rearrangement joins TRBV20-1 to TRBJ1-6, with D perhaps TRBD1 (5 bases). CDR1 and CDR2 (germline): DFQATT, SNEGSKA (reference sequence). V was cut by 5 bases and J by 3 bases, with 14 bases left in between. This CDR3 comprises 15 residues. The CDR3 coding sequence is TGCAGTGCTTCTTGGGGCTCCAACTATAATTCACCCCTCCACTTT. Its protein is CSASWGSNYNSPLHF.

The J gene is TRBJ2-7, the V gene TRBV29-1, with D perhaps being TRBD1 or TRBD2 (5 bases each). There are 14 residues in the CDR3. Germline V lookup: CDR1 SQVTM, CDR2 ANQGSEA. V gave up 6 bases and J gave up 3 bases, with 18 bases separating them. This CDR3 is CSVSLVDGGYEQYF. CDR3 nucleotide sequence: TGCAGCGTGTCGTTGGTGGATGGGGGCTACGAGCAGTACTTC.

The CDR3 DNA reads TGTGCCAGCAGCCCTGGACTAGCGTACGATACGCAGTATTTT. This sequence encodes CASSPGLAYDTQYF. This chain links TRBV7-2 with TRBJ2-3; TRBD2 aligns across 9 bases. With V trimmed by 5 bases and J by 6 bases, 6 bases remained unmatched. Germline values: CDR1 SGHTA, CDR2 FQGNSA. CDR3 length equals 14 residues.

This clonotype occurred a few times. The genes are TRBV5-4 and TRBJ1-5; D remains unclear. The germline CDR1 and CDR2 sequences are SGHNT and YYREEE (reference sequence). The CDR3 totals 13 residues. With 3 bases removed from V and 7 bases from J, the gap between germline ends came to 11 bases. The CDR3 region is CASSSFGRQPQHF. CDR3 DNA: TGTGCCAGCAGCTCCTTTGGCAGGCAGCCCCAGCATTTT.

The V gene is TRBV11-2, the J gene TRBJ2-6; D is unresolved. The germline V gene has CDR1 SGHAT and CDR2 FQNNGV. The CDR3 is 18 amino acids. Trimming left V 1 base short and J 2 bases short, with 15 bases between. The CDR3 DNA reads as TGTGCCAGCAGCTTAGTCTTCTCGGTAGGCCCTGGGGCCAACGTCCTGACTTTC. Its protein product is CASSLVFSVGPGANVLTF.

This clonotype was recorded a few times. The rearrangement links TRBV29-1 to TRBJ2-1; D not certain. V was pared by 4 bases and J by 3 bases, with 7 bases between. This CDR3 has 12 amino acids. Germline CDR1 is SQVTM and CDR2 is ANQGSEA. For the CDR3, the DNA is TGCAGCGTTGTGCAGAGCTACAATGAGCAGTTCTTC. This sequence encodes CSVVQSYNEQFF.

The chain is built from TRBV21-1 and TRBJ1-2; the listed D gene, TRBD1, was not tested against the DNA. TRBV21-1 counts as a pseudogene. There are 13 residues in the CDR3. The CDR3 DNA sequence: TGTGCCAGTGGGACAGAAGCTAACTATGGCTACACCTTC. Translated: CASGTEANYGYTF.

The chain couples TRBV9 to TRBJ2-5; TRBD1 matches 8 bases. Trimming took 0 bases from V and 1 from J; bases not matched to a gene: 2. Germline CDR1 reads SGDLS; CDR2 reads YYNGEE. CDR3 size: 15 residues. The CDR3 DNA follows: TGTGCCAGCAGCGTAGTTGGGACAGGCCAAGAGACCCAGTACTTC. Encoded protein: CASSVVGTGQETQYF. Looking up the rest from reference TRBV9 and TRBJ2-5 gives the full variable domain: DSGVTQTPKHLITATGQRVTLRCSPRSGDLSVYWYQQSLDQGLQFLIQYYNGEERAKGNILERFSAQQFPDLHSELNLSSLELGDSALYFCASSVVGTGQETQYFGPGTRLLVL.

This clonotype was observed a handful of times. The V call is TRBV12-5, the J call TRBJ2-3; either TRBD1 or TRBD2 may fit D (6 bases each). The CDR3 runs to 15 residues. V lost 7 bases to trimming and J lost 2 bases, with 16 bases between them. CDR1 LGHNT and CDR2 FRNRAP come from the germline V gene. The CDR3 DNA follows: TGTGCTAGTGTACCCAGCGCGGGACACACAGATACGCAGTATTTT. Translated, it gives CASVPSAGHTDTQYF.

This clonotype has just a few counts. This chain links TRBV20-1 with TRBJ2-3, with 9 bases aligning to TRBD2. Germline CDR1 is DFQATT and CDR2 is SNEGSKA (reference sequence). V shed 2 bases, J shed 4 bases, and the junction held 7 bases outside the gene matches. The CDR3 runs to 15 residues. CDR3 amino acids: CSARRAGGQADTQYF. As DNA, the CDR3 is TGCAGTGCTAGAAGAGCGGGGGGCCAGGCAGATACGCAGTATTTT.

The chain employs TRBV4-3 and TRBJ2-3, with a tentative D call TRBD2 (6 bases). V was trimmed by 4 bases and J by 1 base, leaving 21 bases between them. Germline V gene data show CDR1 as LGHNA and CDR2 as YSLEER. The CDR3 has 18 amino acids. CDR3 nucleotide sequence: TGCGCCAGCAGCCGACATTCGATAACGGGCGGGGGCACAGATACGCAGTATTTT. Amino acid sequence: CASSRHSITGGGTDTQYF.

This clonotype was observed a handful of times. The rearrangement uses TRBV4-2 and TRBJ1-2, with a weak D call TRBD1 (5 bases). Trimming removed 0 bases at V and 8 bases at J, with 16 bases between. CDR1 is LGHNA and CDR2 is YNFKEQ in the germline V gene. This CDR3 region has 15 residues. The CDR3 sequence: CASSQDRDGALGYTF. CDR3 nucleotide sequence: TGTGCCAGCAGCCAAGATCGAGACGGGGCTCTCGGCTACACCTTC.

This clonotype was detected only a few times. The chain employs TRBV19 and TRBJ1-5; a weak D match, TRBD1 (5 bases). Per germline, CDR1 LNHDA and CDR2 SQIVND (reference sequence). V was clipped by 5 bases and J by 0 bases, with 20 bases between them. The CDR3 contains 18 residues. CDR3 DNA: TGTGCCAGTAGTCCTGGGGGGTCTGAGGTTTATAGCAATCAGCCCCAGCATTTT. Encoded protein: CASSPGGSEVYSNQPQHF. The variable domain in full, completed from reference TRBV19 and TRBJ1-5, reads DGGITQSPKYLFRKEGQNVTLSCEQNLNHDAMYWYRQDPGQGLRLIYYSQIVNDFQKGDIAEGYSVSREKKESFPLTVTSAQKNPTAFYLCASSPGGSEVYSNQPQHFGDGTRLSIL.

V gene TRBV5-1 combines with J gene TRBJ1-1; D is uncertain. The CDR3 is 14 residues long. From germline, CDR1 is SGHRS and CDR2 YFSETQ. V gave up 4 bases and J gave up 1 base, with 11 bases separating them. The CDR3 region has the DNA TGCGCCAGCAGCGCCCAGGTGGGGAACACTGAAGCTTTCTTT. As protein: CASSAQVGNTEAFF.

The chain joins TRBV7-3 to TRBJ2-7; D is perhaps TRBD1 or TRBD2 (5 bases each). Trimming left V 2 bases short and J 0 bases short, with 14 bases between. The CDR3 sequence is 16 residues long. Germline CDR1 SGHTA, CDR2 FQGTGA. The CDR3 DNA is TGTGCCAGCAGCTTAGCCCCGGGGCACAGCTCCTACGAGCAGTACGTC. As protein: CASSLAPGHSSYEQYV.

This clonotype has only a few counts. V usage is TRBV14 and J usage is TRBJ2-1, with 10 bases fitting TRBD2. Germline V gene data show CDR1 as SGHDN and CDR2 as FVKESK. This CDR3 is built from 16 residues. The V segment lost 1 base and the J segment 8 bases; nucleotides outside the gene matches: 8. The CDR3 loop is CASSQATSGVLDEQFF. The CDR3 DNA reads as TGTGCCAGCAGCCAAGCCACTAGCGGGGTTCTCGATGAGCAGTTCTTC.

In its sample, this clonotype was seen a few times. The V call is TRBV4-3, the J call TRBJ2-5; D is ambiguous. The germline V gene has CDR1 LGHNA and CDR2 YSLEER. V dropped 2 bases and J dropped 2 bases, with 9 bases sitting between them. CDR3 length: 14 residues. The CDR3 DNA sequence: TGCGCCAGCAGCCAACGACCAGAGCAAGAGACCCAGTACTTC. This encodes CASSQRPEQETQYF.

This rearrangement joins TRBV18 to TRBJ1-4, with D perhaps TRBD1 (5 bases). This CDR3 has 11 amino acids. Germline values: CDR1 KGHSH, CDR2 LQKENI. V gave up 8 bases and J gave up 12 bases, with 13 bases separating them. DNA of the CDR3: TGTGCCAGCGCCCTTGGGGGAGAACTGTTTTTT. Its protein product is CASALGGELFF.

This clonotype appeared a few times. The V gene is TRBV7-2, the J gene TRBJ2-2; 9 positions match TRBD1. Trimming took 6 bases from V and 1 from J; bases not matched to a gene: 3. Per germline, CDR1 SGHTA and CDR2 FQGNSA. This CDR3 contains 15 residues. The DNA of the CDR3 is TGTGCCAGCAGAACAGGGGGCGGGAACACCGGGGAGCTGTTTTTT. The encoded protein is CASRTGGGNTGELFF.

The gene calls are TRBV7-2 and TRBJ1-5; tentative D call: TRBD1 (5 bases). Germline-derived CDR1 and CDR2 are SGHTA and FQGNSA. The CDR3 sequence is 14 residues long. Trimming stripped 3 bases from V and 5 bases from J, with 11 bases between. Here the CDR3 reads CASSFEQGYQPQHF. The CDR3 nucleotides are TGTGCCAGCAGCTTTGAGCAGGGCTATCAGCCCCAGCATTTT.

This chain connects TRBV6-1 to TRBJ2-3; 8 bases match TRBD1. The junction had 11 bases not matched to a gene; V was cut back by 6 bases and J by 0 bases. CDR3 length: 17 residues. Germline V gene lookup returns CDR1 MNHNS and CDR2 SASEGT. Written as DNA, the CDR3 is TGTGCCAGCAGCCCCACCCCCGGACAGGGTAGCACAGATACGCAGTATTTT. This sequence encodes CASSPTPGQGSTDTQYF.

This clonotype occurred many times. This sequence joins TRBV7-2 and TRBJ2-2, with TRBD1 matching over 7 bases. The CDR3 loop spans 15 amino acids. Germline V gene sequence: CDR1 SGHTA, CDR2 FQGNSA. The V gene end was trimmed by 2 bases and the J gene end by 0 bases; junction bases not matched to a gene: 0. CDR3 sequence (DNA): TGTGCCAGCAGCTTACAGGGGGCGAACACCGGGGAGCTGTTTTTT. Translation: CASSLQGANTGELFF.

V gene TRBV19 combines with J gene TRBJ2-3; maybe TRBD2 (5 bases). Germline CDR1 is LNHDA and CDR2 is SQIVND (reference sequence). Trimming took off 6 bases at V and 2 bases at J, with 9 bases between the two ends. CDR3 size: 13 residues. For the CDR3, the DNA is TGTGCCAGTAGGCTAGGACTCACAGATACGCAGTATTTT. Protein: CASRLGLTDTQYF.

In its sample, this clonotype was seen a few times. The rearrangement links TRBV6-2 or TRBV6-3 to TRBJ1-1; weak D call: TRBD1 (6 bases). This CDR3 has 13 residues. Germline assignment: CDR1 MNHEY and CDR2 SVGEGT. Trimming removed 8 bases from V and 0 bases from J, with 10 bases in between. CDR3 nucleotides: TGTGCCAGCGGGGGCCCCATGAACACTGAAGCTTTCTTT. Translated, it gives CASGGPMNTEAFF.

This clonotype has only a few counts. CDR3 coding DNA: TGCGCCAGCAGCCAAGGAGGACTAGCGGTCACAGATACGCAGTATTTT. It translates to CASSQGGLAVTDTQYF. The chain employs TRBV4-1 and TRBJ2-3; 10 positions agree with TRBD2. There are 16 residues in the CDR3. The ends lost 1 base at V and 2 bases at J; junction bases unmatched: 3. The V gene's germline CDR1 is MGHRA and CDR2 YSYEKL.